Presented here are 4 T cell receptor beta chains from one specimen sequenced in a study of blood T cell repertoires in COVID-19. Method: immunoSEQ multiplex PCR; TCRdb's copy keeps in-frame clones and lacks some. This repertoire shows over 90,000 clones, roughly nine tenths found once; its top ten account for 5% to 5.5%. Sequencing used peripheral blood. These receptors all come from a man aged 45-65 years with acute or convalescent COVID-19.

J is TRBJ2-1 and V is TRBV4-1; 12 bases agree with TRBD2. CDR3 length: 21 residues. V trimming: 3 bases; J trimming: 9 bases; junction bases outside the gene matches: 24. The germline V gene encodes CDR1 MGHRA and CDR2 YSYEKL. CDR3 DNA: TGCGCCAGCAGCCACAAAGGACTAGCGGGACCGGGTGCCCTCGAACGGGGTGAGCAGTTCTTC. This translates into CASSHKGLAGPGALERGEQFF.

The chain combines TRBV3-1 (or the pseudogene TRBV3-2) with TRBJ2-3; a possible D gene is TRBD1 (5 bases). The V gene lost 6 bases and the J gene lost 0 bases, with 10 bases spanning the gap. The CDR3 contains 14 residues. The germline gives CDR1 LGHDT, CDR2 YNNKEL (reference sequence). For the CDR3, the DNA is TGTGCCAGCAGGCCCTCAGGGAGCACAGATACGCAGTATTTT. It yields the protein CASRPSGSTDTQYF.

The genes are TRBV19 and TRBJ1-1; 7 bases line up with TRBD1. Germline CDR1 is LNHDA and CDR2 is SQIVND (reference sequence). This CDR3 contains 16 residues. With V trimmed by 8 bases and J by 1 base, 13 bases remained unmatched. CDR3 amino acids: CASAPRGTPWNTEAFF. CDR3 nucleotides: TGTGCCAGTGCTCCCAGGGGGACACCTTGGAACACTGAAGCTTTCTTT.

Only a few counts were recorded for this clone. V gene TRBV4-3 combines with J gene TRBJ2-4; 11 bases align to TRBD1. This CDR3 has 15 amino acids. Germline CDR1 and CDR2: LGHNA and YSLEER. V lost 1 base and J lost 9; bases outside the gene matches: 5. The CDR3 DNA follows: TGCGCCAGCAGCCAAGCCGGGACAGGGGGTGTCATTCAGTACTTC. Translating gives CASSQAGTGGVIQYF.